These T cell receptor beta chains were read from a single sample in a study of cytomegalovirus exposure and HLA in healthy donors. Sequenced by immunoSEQ multiplex PCR; TCRdb stores in-frame clones only, minus some. This table holds hundreds of thousands of clones, 80% to 90% found once. Sample: PBMCs. Receptors originate from a young woman in good health and CMV-seronegative. Both conserved end residues are part of each CDR3. D genes are given only for firm matches. Expanded clones are given a class, and other clones once, few, many or no size at all.

TRBD2	.	TRBV19	TRBJ2-5	CASSTRSGRQETQYF	TGTGCCAGTAGTACTCGTAGCGGGAGGCAAGAGACCCAGTACTTC
.	once	TRBV13	TRBJ2-7	CASSLGRDFSYEQYF	TGTGCCAGCAGCTTAGGACGGGACTTCTCCTACGAGCAGTACTTC
TRBD2	once	TRBV15	TRBJ2-3	CATSRDAAGSGLDTQYF	TGTGCCACCAGCAGAGATGCAGCGGGGTCGGGATTAGATACGCAGTATTTT
.	.	TRBV28	TRBJ1-2	CASRAEGYGYTF	TGTGCCAGCAGGGCAGAGGGATATGGCTACACCTTC
.	.	TRBV6-5	TRBJ1-1	CASSYPDSYNTEAFF	TGTGCCAGCAGTTACCCGGACAGCTATAACACTGAAGCTTTCTTT
TRBD1	.	TRBV27	TRBJ2-7	CASRTGTGYEQYF	TGTGCCAGCAGGACCGGGACAGGGTACGAGCAGTACTTC
.	few	TRBV19	TRBJ2-7	CARPSKWAPYEQYF	TGTGCCAGGCCCTCGAAGTGGGCGCCCTACGAGCAGTACTTC
.	.	TRBV28	TRBJ2-7	CASSLAHSTGVSEQYF	TGTGCCAGCAGTTTAGCTCATTCAACAGGTGTAAGCGAGCAGTACTTC
.	.	TRBV11-2	TRBJ2-7	CASSLGRGLTSYEQYF	TGTGCCAGCAGCTTAGGCAGGGGACTAACCTCCTACGAGCAGTACTTC
.	.	TRBV6-5	TRBJ2-7	CASRDRTYEQYF	TGTGCCAGCAGGGACAGAACTTACGAGCAGTACTTC
.	.	TRBV28	TRBJ2-2	CASSPLRGLIGTPGELFF	TGTGCCAGCAGTCCTTTGCGCGGACTCATCGGCACCCCCGGGGAGCTGTTTTTT
TRBD2	.	TRBV28	TRBJ2-7	CASSFSASGTMIQYF	TGTGCCAGCAGTTTCTCCGCTAGCGGGACCATGATACAGTACTTC
.	.	TRBV7-6	TRBJ2-3	CASSSLPDTQYF	TGTGCCAGCAGCTCCCTCCCAGATACGCAGTATTTT
TRBD2	.	TRBV5-4	TRBJ2-7	CASSLTSGAPPYEQYF	TGTGCCAGCAGCTTGACTAGCGGGGCACCCCCCTACGAGCAGTACTTC
.	.	TRBV5-4	TRBJ2-7	CASSPHPGQSYEQYF	TGTGCCAGCAGCCCACACCCGGGACAATCCTACGAGCAGTACTTC
TRBD2	.	TRBV2	TRBJ2-5	CASSELAGGRGQETQYF	TGTGCCAGCAGTGAACTAGCGGGGGGGCGAGGACAAGAGACCCAGTACTTC
TRBD1	once	TRBV4-2	TRBJ1-1	CASSQATGTLDTEAFF	TGTGCCAGCAGCCAAGCGACAGGGACCCTGGACACTGAAGCTTTCTTT
TRBD2	few	TRBV7-9	TRBJ2-2	CASSLGLAGNTGELFF	TGTGCCAGCAGCTTAGGTCTAGCGGGGAACACCGGGGAGCTGTTTTTT
TRBD2	.	TRBV29-1	TRBJ2-7	CSVGSGDVYEQYF	TGCAGCGTCGGCAGCGGGGACGTCTACGAGCAGTACTTC
.	.	TRBV19	TRBJ2-3	CASSIEGAGDTQYF	TGTGCCAGTAGTATAGAGGGGGCTGGAGATACGCAGTATTTT
.	once	TRBV4-1	TRBJ2-7	CASSLQGSSYEQYF	TGCGCCAGCAGCCTACAGGGAAGCTCCTACGAGCAGTACTTC
TRBD1	.	TRBV5-1	TRBJ2-7	CASSRGPPYEQYF	TGCGCCAGCAGCAGGGGGCCCCCCTACGAGCAGTACTTC
.	once	TRBV5-6	TRBJ2-5	CASSVTRGETQYF	TGTGCCAGCAGCGTCACGAGAGGAGAGACCCAGTACTTC
TRBD1	.	TRBV29-1	TRBJ2-5	CSVGGQGGETQYF	TGCAGCGTCGGGGGACAGGGTGGGGAGACCCAGTACTTC
TRBD1	.	TRBV6-6	TRBJ2-7	CASSPPDRGSYEQYF	TGTGCCAGCAGCCCGCCGGACAGGGGCTCCTACGAGCAGTACTTC
TRBD2	few	TRBV4-2	TRBJ2-7	CASSQGTSGGYEQYF	TGTGCCAGCAGCCAAGGGACTAGCGGGGGGTACGAGCAGTACTTC
TRBD2	.	TRBV13	TRBJ2-3	CASSSRLAGYSDTQYF	TGTGCCAGCAGCTCACGACTAGCGGGGTATTCAGATACGCAGTATTTT
.	.	TRBV30	TRBJ1-3	CAWSTQVSGNTIYF	TGTGCCTGGAGTACACAGGTCTCTGGAAACACCATATATTTT
.	few	TRBV7-6	TRBJ2-7	CASSRGRSLGPYEQYF	TGTGCCAGCAGCCGCGGACGAAGTCTGGGGCCCTACGAGCAGTACTTC
TRBD1	.	TRBV25-1	TRBJ2-2	CASSGHRGPGELFF	TGTGCCAGCAGTGGCCACAGGGGTCCCGGGGAGCTGTTTTTT
.	.	TRBV20-1	TRBJ1-2	CMGTSERGYTF	TGCATGGGGACATCCGAGAGGGGCTACACCTTC
.	.	TRBV29-1	TRBJ2-5	CSVEPEETQYF	TGCAGCGTTGAACCGGAAGAGACCCAGTACTTC
.	.	TRBV5-1	TRBJ1-1	CASSLVPGDRNTEAFF	TGCGCCAGCAGCTTGGTTCCAGGAGACAGGAACACTGAAGCTTTCTTT
.	.	TRBV7-3	TRBJ2-1	CASSLLGGNEQFF	TGTGCCAGCAGCTTACTAGGGGGAAATGAGCAGTTCTTC
TRBD2	.	TRBV27	TRBJ2-5	CASSLYPPFETSGAGETQYF	TGTGCCAGCAGTTTATACCCCCCCTTTGAGACTAGCGGGGCCGGGGAGACCCAGTACTTC
.	.	TRBV28	TRBJ1-5	CASSPPPDSSNQPQHF	TGTGCCAGCAGCCCTCCTCCGGACAGCAGCAATCAGCCCCAGCATTTT
.	.	TRBV28	TRBJ1-4	CATLRATNEKLFF	TGTGCCACGTTGAGAGCAACTAATGAAAAACTGTTTTTT
.	.	TRBV15	TRBJ2-3	CATSRVASAADTQYF	TGTGCCACCAGCAGAGTGGCTAGCGCCGCAGATACGCAGTATTTT
TRBD1	.	TRBV9	TRBJ2-3	CASSEGTVSTDTQYF	TGTGCCAGCAGCGAGGGGACAGTAAGCACAGATACGCAGTATTTT
TRBD1	.	TRBV5-6	TRBJ2-1	CASSLSGTVNNEQFF	TGTGCCAGCAGCTTGTCAGGGACAGTAAACAATGAGCAGTTCTTC
TRBD2	.	TRBV29-1	TRBJ2-1	CSGLLAGRLSSYNEQFF	TGCAGCGGCTTACTAGCGGGTCGATTAAGCTCCTACAATGAGCAGTTCTTC
.	.	TRBV4-1	TRBJ2-2	CASSYTVNTGELFF	TGCGCCAGCAGCTACACAGTGAACACCGGGGAGCTGTTTTTT
.	.	TRBV4-1	TRBJ2-7	CASSQDPTSSYEQYF	TGCGCCAGCAGCCAAGACCCCACCAGCTCCTACGAGCAGTACTTC
TRBD1	.	TRBV27	TRBJ2-1	CASSFRQGDNEQFF	TGTGCCAGCAGTTTTCGTCAGGGGGACAATGAGCAGTTCTTC
.	few	TRBV27	TRBJ1-1	CASSLSPNTEAFF	TGTGCCAGCAGTTTATCTCCTAACACTGAAGCTTTCTTT
TRBD2	.	TRBV18	TRBJ2-1	CASSPSIGLAGYNEQFF	TGTGCCAGCTCACCCTCTATCGGACTAGCGGGATACAATGAGCAGTTCTTC
.	.	TRBV2	TRBJ1-5	CASANREGQPQHF	TGTGCCAGCGCTAACAGGGAAGGACAGCCCCAGCATTTT
.	.	TRBV4-1	TRBJ1-3	CASSRAASSGNTIYF	TGCGCCAGCAGCCGAGCGGCTAGCTCTGGAAACACCATATATTTT
.	.	TRBV30	TRBJ2-5	CAWRATSPGTQYF	TGTGCCTGGAGGGCCACTAGCCCGGGGACCCAGTACTTC
.	.	TRBV11-2	TRBJ1-3	CASSSRQSSGNTIYF	TGTGCCAGCAGCTCCCGACAGAGCTCTGGAAACACCATATATTTT
TRBD2	.	TRBV6-4	TRBJ2-2	CASSAGLDSGELFF	TGTGCCAGCAGCGCCGGACTAGATTCCGGGGAGCTGTTTTTT